The 14 T cell receptor beta chains below all came from one sample that was sequenced in a study of blood T cell repertoires in COVID-19. The method was immunoSEQ multiplex PCR; TCRdb's version includes in-frame clones alone and lacks a portion of them. Of about 180,000 clones in the sample, roughly four fifths were seen once. Sequenced sample: peripheral blood. Receptors were obtained from a woman in her 70s with COVID-19, enrolled during active disease.

This sequence joins TRBV19 and TRBJ2-1; the match to TRBD2 covers 11 bases. The V gene's germline CDR1 is LNHDA and CDR2 SQIVND (reference sequence). The CDR3 is 16 residues long. V lost 4 bases to trimming and J lost 7 bases; unmatched junction nucleotides: 9. The CDR3 loop is CASSTLAGDGRNEQFF. CDR3 coding DNA: TGTGCCAGTAGTACACTAGCGGGAGACGGACGGAATGAGCAGTTCTTC.

The rearrangement links TRBV28 to TRBJ2-5; no reliable D call. V was clipped by 3 bases and J by 2 bases, with 7 bases between them. CDR1 and CDR2 (germline): MDHEN, SYDVKM. This CDR3 region has 13 residues. The CDR3 region is CASSFSEQETQYF. The CDR3 DNA is TGTGCCAGCAGTTTCTCAGAACAAGAGACCCAGTACTTC.

V and J are TRBV28 and TRBJ2-1; 8 positions agree with TRBD2. The germline gives CDR1 MDHEN, CDR2 SYDVKM. V lost 6 bases to trimming and J lost 4 bases; unmatched junction nucleotides: 8. The CDR3 length is 15 residues. The CDR3 is CASSYTGLGYNEQFF. The CDR3 nucleotides read TGTGCCAGCAGCTACACGGGACTAGGTTACAATGAGCAGTTCTTC.

The rearrangement uses TRBV6-2 or TRBV6-3 and TRBJ1-1, with D tentatively TRBD1 (6 bases). V was clipped by 2 bases and J by 0 bases, with 16 bases between them. Germline V gives CDR1 MNHEY, CDR2 SVGEGT. There are 17 residues in the CDR3. CDR3 amino acids: CASSYVEGGPMNTEAFF. DNA of the CDR3: TGTGCCAGCAGTTACGTTGAGGGGGGGCCCATGAACACTGAAGCTTTCTTT.

The chain uses TRBV4-3 and TRBJ1-1, with 9 positions matching TRBD1. V lost 4 bases and J lost 2; bases outside the gene matches: 5. The CDR3 length is 15 residues. CDR1 and CDR2 from the germline V gene are LGHNA and YSLEER. CDR3 coding DNA: TGCGCCAGCAGCCTCCGGGACAGGGTAAACACTGAAGCTTTCTTT. It translates to CASSLRDRVNTEAFF.

V gene TRBV6-5 combines with J gene TRBJ1-2, with 8 bases matching TRBD1. In germline, CDR1 is MNHEY, CDR2 SVGAGI. This CDR3 is 14 amino acids long. V shed 2 bases, J shed 8 bases, and the junction held 7 bases outside the gene matches. The CDR3 spells CASSYQTGVGGYTF. The CDR3 nucleotides read TGTGCCAGCAGTTACCAGACAGGGGTCGGCGGCTACACCTTC.

The rearrangement joins TRBV11-3 to TRBJ2-1; 10 bases align to TRBD2. CDR1 and CDR2 from the germline V gene are SGHNT and YENEEA. CDR3 length equals 15 residues. V lost 5 bases, J lost 8 bases, and 9 bases stayed unmatched. The chain's CDR3 is CASSEAGGGIDEQFF. The CDR3 coding sequence is TGTGCCAGCAGCGAAGCGGGAGGGGGTATAGATGAGCAGTTCTTC.

This chain joins TRBV28 and TRBJ2-5; TRBD2 is a possible D gene (5 bases). The CDR3 length is 13 residues. Germline values: CDR1 MDHEN, CDR2 SYDVKM. V gave up 3 bases and J gave up 5 bases, with 10 bases separating them. CDR3 protein: CASSFTRRETQYF. The CDR3 bases are TGTGCCAGCAGTTTTACTAGGCGGGAGACCCAGTACTTC. The variable domain in full, with the rest retrieved from reference TRBV28 and TRBJ2-5, is DVKVTQSSRYLVKRTGEKVFLECVQDMDHENMFWYRQDPGLGLRLIYFSYDVKMKEKGDIPEGYSVSREKKERFSLILESASTNQTSMYLCASSFTRRETQYFGPGTRLLVL.

The chain couples TRBV11-3 to TRBJ1-1; 7 nucleotides match TRBD1. Germline V gives CDR1 SGHNT, CDR2 YENEEA. CDR3 length: 13 residues. Trimming cost V 3 bases and J 4 bases; bases outside gene matches: 2. CDR3 protein: CASSLTGTTEAFF. The CDR3 region has the DNA TGTGCCAGCAGCTTGACAGGGACCACTGAAGCTTTCTTT.

This clone was found a few times. The V gene is TRBV5-1, the J gene TRBJ1-1, with 9 bases fitting TRBD1. This CDR3 is 15 amino acids long. Germline V gene data show CDR1 as SGHRS and CDR2 as YFSETQ. With V trimmed by 4 bases and J by 6 bases, 10 bases remained unmatched. CDR3 bases: TGCGCCAGCAGCATCAATACCGGGACAGGGTCTGAAGCTTTCTTT. As protein: CASSINTGTGSEAFF.

V gene TRBV4-3 combines with J gene TRBJ1-6, with D perhaps TRBD1 (6 bases). CDR1 is LGHNA and CDR2 is YSLEER in the germline V gene. The CDR3 extends over 14 amino acids. V lost 2 bases, J lost 6 bases, and 8 bases lay in between. CDR3 sequence: CASSQQGPNSPLHF. DNA of the CDR3: TGCGCCAGCAGCCAACAGGGGCCTAATTCACCCCTCCACTTT.

This clone was counted between two and nine times. V usage is TRBV7-2 and J usage is TRBJ2-7; 11 nucleotides match TRBD2. Unmatched junction bases numbered 9, after V lost 5 bases and J lost 6 bases. CDR3 length: 15 amino acids. The germline gives CDR1 SGHTA, CDR2 FQGNSA. The CDR3 bases are TGTGCCAGCAGCCCAACTAGCGGGAGCCTCCCCGAGCAGTACTTC. Its translation: CASSPTSGSLPEQYF. The complete variable domain, with remaining parts taken from reference TRBV7-2 and TRBJ2-7, reads GAGVSQSPSNKVTEKGKDVELRCDPISGHTALYWYRQSLGQGLEFLIYFQGNSAPDKSGLPSDRFSAERTGGSVSTLTIQRTQQEDSAVYLCASSPTSGSLPEQYFGPGTRLTVT.

J is TRBJ2-3 and V is TRBV5-1; 11 bases map to TRBD2. CDR1 is SGHRS and CDR2 is YFSETQ in the germline V gene. V lost 1 base, J lost 11 bases, and 9 bases stayed unmatched. This CDR3 comprises 15 residues. For the CDR3, the DNA is TGCGCCAGCAGCTTGATGGCTAGCGGGAGGATAGGGCAGTATTTT. It codes for CASSLMASGRIGQYF. The full variable domain, in which reference TRBV5-1 and TRBJ2-3 provide the parts outside the CDR3, is KAGVTQTPRYLIKTRGQQVTLSCSPISGHRSVSWYQQTPGQGLQFLFEYFSETQRNKGNFPGRFSGRQFSNSRSEMNVSTLELGDSALYLCASSLMASGRIGQYFGPGTRLTVL.

V usage is TRBV19 and J usage is TRBJ2-1; D may be TRBD2 (5 bases). Trimming took 4 bases from V and 0 from J, leaving 13 bases between them. Germline CDR1 is LNHDA and CDR2 is SQIVND (reference sequence). CDR3 size: 16 residues. CDR3 sequence: CASSTRAVISYNEQFF. Written as DNA, the CDR3 is TGTGCCAGTAGTACTAGAGCGGTTATCTCCTACAATGAGCAGTTCTTC.